These 21 T cell receptor beta chains originate from one sample sequenced in a study of OX40 agonist ivuxolimab in advanced cancers. The repertoire was sequenced with immunoSEQ multiplex PCR; TCRdb's copy has only in-frame clones and lacks some. The sample includes approximately 45,000 clones, around nine tenths of them seen just once. Sequencing was performed on CD4+ or CD8+ T cells sorted from blood, taken in a trial of the OX40 agonist ivuxolimab. The receptors come from an adult with an advanced solid tumor such as melanoma, head and neck, liver or kidney cancer.

The V and J genes are TRBV5-1 and TRBJ1-1; 7 bases map to TRBD1. The CDR3 is 16 amino acids. Germline V gives CDR1 SGHRS, CDR2 YFSETQ. The V gene end was trimmed by 0 bases and the J gene end by 6 bases; junction bases not matched to a gene: 11. CDR3 region: CASSLGQGQSYPEAFF. CDR3 coding DNA: TGCGCCAGCAGCTTGGGTCAGGGACAGAGTTATCCTGAAGCTTTCTTT.

V and J are TRBV7-9 and TRBJ1-3; D remains unclear. Germline V gene sequence: CDR1 SEHNR, CDR2 FQNEAQ (reference sequence). The CDR3 consists of 13 residues. The ends were cut back, 3 bases at V and 2 bases at J, with 5 bases in the middle. The CDR3 protein is CASSFAAGNTIYF. The CDR3 DNA follows: TGTGCCAGCAGCTTTGCGGCTGGAAACACCATATATTTT. Combining the CDR3 with reference TRBV7-9 and TRBJ1-3 gives the whole variable domain DTGVSQNPRHKITKRGQNVTFRCDPISEHNRLYWYRQTLGQGPEFLTYFQNEAQLEKSRLLSDRFSAERPKGSFSTLEIQRTEQGDSAMYLCASSFAAGNTIYFGEGSWLTVV.

The rearrangement links TRBV5-1 to TRBJ2-2, with a tentative D call TRBD2 (5 bases). The CDR3 contains 16 residues. V was cut by 2 bases and J by 0 bases, with 11 bases left in between. Germline V gene sequence: CDR1 SGHRS, CDR2 YFSETQ. CDR3 sequence reads: CASSLSGSANTGELFF. The CDR3, as DNA: TGCGCCAGCAGCTTAAGTGGGAGCGCGAACACCGGGGAGCTGTTTTTT.

This sequence joins TRBV12-5 and TRBJ2-3; weak D call: TRBD1 (5 bases). From germline, CDR1 is LGHNT and CDR2 FRNRAP. The CDR3 spans 13 residues. With 5 bases removed from V and 1 base from J, the gap between germline ends came to 7 bases. CDR3: CASGDRGTDTQYF. For the CDR3, the DNA is TGTGCTAGTGGTGACAGAGGCACAGATACGCAGTATTTT.

The chain employs TRBV7-9 and TRBJ2-7, with a tentative D call TRBD1 (5 bases). Germline CDR1 reads SEHNR; CDR2 reads FQNEAQ (reference sequence). This CDR3 comprises 13 residues. Trimming cost V 6 bases and J 3 bases, with 12 bases left between them. CDR3 DNA: TGTGCCAGCAGGCCGCAGGGATTCTACGAGCAGTACTTC. This sequence encodes CASRPQGFYEQYF.

J is TRBJ2-7 and V is TRBV5-1; D is uncertain. Germline V gives CDR1 SGHRS, CDR2 YFSETQ. CDR3 length: 13 residues. Trimming shortened V by 1 base and J by 4 bases, and 9 bases separated the two germline ends. CDR3 amino acids: CASSLSPSYEQYF. The CDR3 nucleotides read TGCGCCAGCAGCTTGTCCCCGTCTTACGAGCAGTACTTC.

This chain connects TRBV14 to TRBJ2-1; perhaps TRBD1 as D (6 bases). Deletions cut 0 bases from V and 10 bases from J, with 10 bases between. Per germline, CDR1 SGHDN and CDR2 FVKESK. The CDR3 spans 13 residues. The CDR3 region has the DNA TGTGCCAGCAGCCAAGAACAGGGTTGGGAGCAGTTCTTC. Its protein product is CASSQEQGWEQFF.

V gene TRBV6-5 combines with J gene TRBJ1-4; D gene unclear. Germline CDR1 and CDR2: MNHEY and SVGAGI. Trimming shortened V by 2 bases and J by 7 bases, and 14 bases separated the two germline ends. This CDR3 contains 15 residues. DNA for the CDR3: TGTGCCAGCAGTTACAGGGTAGATCGGATTGAAAAACTGTTTTTT. Its translation is CASSYRVDRIEKLFF.

V gene TRBV21-1 combines with J gene TRBJ1-1; the table's D call TRBD1 went unverified against the DNA. TRBV21-1 is designated a pseudogene. This CDR3 has 15 residues. In nucleotides, the CDR3 is TGTGCCAGCAGCAACAGGGGGGCAGTGAACACTGAAGCTTTCTTT. Translated, it gives CASSNRGAVNTEAFF.

This clone was counted a few times. The V gene is TRBV4-1, the J gene TRBJ1-1, with unresolved D. V was cut by 5 bases and J by 0 bases, with 10 bases left in between. This CDR3 has 14 amino acids. The germline gives CDR1 MGHRA, CDR2 YSYEKL. CDR3 bases: TGCGCCAGCAGCGGACGGACTATGAACACTGAAGCTTTCTTT. Its translation is CASSGRTMNTEAFF.

This clone was seen more than once but under ten times. The chain couples TRBV6-4 to TRBJ2-2; D may be TRBD1 or TRBD2 (6 bases each). Germline loops: CDR1 MRHNA, CDR2 SNTAGT. This CDR3 is built from 14 residues. Trimming took 6 bases from V and 6 from J, leaving 14 bases between them. The chain's CDR3 is CASREGDPPGELFF. CDR3 DNA: TGTGCCAGCAGGGAGGGGGACCCTCCCGGGGAGCTGTTTTTT.

The V call is TRBV7-8, the J call TRBJ2-1, with 10 bases fitting TRBD1. Trimming cost V 5 bases and J 7 bases; bases outside gene matches: 11. The CDR3 has 16 residues. Germline loops: CDR1 SGHVS, CDR2 FQNEAQ. CDR3 bases: TGTGCCAGCAGCCAGTTCGCGGGACAGGGGAGGAATGAGCAGTTCTTC. This translates into CASSQFAGQGRNEQFF. Supplemented by reference TRBV7-8 and TRBJ2-1, the full variable domain reads GAGVSQSPRYKVAKRGQDVALRCDPISGHVSLFWYQQALGQGPEFLTYFQNEAQLDKSGLPSDRFFAERPEGSVSTLKIQRTQQEDSAVYLCASSQFAGQGRNEQFFGPGTRLTVL.

This chain uses TRBV7-2 with TRBJ2-5, with D perhaps matching TRBD2 (6 bases). The CDR3 spans 15 residues. The germline gives CDR1 SGHTA, CDR2 FQGNSA. Deletions cut 5 bases from V and 5 bases from J, with 18 bases between. The CDR3 loop is CASSARAGGTETQYF. CDR3 nucleotide sequence: TGTGCCAGCAGCGCAAGAGCGGGTGGGACGGAGACCCAGTACTTC.

The chain carries TRBV19 and TRBJ2-2, with D maybe TRBD2 (6 bases). The length of the CDR3 is 16 residues. V dropped 9 bases and J dropped 2 bases, with 19 bases sitting between them. The germline V gene encodes CDR1 LNHDA and CDR2 SQIVND (reference sequence). CDR3 amino acids: CASRPGVHRNTGELFF. In DNA, the CDR3 is TGTGCCAGCCGCCCGGGAGTCCACCGCAACACCGGGGAGCTGTTTTTT.

The J gene is TRBJ2-7, the V gene TRBV9, with D maybe TRBD2 (7 bases). V gave up 3 bases and J gave up 5 bases, with 18 bases separating them. The germline V gene encodes CDR1 SGDLS and CDR2 YYNGEE. This CDR3 comprises 15 residues. CDR3: CASSAGGARANEQYF. The CDR3 DNA sequence: TGTGCCAGCAGCGCTGGGGGGGCCAGAGCAAACGAGCAGTACTTC.

This clone was found once. The rearrangement uses TRBV12-1 and TRBJ2-6. TRBV12-1 is an annotated pseudogene. The CDR3 is 16 amino acids. CDR3 sequence (DNA): TGTGCCAGCAGCTTTCTGCCCACGTCTGGGGCCAACGTCCTGACTTTC. Translation gives CASSFLPTSGANVLTF.

The chain employs TRBV28 and TRBJ2-2, with unresolved D. V lost 4 bases and J lost 2, with 2 bases in between. Germline CDR1 reads MDHEN; CDR2 reads SYDVKM. The CDR3 consists of 12 residues. The CDR3 DNA is TGTGCCAGCAGTTCAAACACCGGGGAGCTGTTTTTT. This encodes CASSSNTGELFF.

The CDR3: CASSSRDNLKGGYTF. The CDR3 region has the DNA TGTGCCAGCAGCTCCCGGGACAACCTTAAGGGCGGCTACACCTTC. The genes are TRBV4-2 and TRBJ1-2; TRBD1 is a possible D gene (6 bases). The V end was cut by 5 bases, the J end by 8 bases, with 21 bases between. The CDR3 is 15 residues long. CDR1 is LGHNA and CDR2 is YNFKEQ in the germline V gene.

This chain joins TRBV27 and TRBJ2-3; D not resolved. The CDR3 runs 14 residues. V shed 2 bases and J shed 3 bases, with 9 bases lying between them. The germline CDR1 and CDR2 sequences are MNHEY and SMNVEV (reference sequence). This CDR3 reads CASSLRRNTDTQYF. In nucleotides, the CDR3 is TGTGCCAGCAGTTTACGGCGGAATACAGATACGCAGTATTTT.

The rearrangement uses TRBV13 and TRBJ1-2; D ambiguous. The CDR3 has 15 residues. Trimming pared 4 bases from V and 4 bases from J, leaving 16 bases between. The germline V gene encodes CDR1 PRHDT and CDR2 FYEKMQ (reference sequence). The CDR3 coding sequence is TGTGCCAGCAGCTACGGACGAGGAACTACCTATGGCTACACCTTC. It translates to CASSYGRGTTYGYTF.

This clone came up once. The J gene is TRBJ2-5, the V gene TRBV29-1; 8 bases are shared with TRBD2. Germline CDR1 and CDR2: SQVTM and ANQGSEA. With V trimmed by 8 bases and J by 4 bases, 12 bases remained unmatched. This CDR3 spans 14 amino acids. CDR3 loop: CSLQGSGSLETQYF. The DNA of the CDR3 is TGCAGCCTACAAGGGAGCGGGAGCTTAGAGACCCAGTACTTC.